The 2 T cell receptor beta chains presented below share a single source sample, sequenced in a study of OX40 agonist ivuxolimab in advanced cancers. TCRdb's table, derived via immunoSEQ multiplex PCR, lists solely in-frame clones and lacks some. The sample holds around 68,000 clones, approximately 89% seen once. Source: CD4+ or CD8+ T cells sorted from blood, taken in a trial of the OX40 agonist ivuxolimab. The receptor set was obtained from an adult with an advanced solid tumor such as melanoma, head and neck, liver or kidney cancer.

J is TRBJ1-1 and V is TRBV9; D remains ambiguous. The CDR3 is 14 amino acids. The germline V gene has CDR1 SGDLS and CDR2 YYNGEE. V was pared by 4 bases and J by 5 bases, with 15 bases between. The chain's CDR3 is CASSPGEGWTEAFF. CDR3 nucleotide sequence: TGTGCCAGCAGCCCCGGGGAGGGTTGGACTGAAGCTTTCTTT.

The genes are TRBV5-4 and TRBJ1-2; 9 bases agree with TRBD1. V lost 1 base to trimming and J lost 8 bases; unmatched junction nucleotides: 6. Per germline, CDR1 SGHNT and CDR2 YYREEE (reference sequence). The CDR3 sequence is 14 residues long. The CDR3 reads CASSLKGTGTGYTF. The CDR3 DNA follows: TGTGCCAGCAGCTTGAAGGGGACAGGGACGGGCTACACCTTC.